These T cell receptor beta chains were read from a single sample in a study of blood T cell repertoires in COVID-19. TCRdb keeps only in-frame clones here, not all; method: immunoSEQ multiplex PCR. The sample gives roughly 250,000 clones, roughly four fifths of which show up once; approximately 4.5% is in the top ten. Sequenced sample: peripheral blood. The origin of the receptors is a woman between 65 and 79 years old with acute or convalescent COVID-19. Each CDR3 is given with its conserved first and last residue. The D gene is left open where the match is weak. Clone sizes are given selectively: once, few, many, or a class where the clone is expanded.

len,d_gene,v_gene,j_gene,abundance,CDR3aa,CDR3nt
18,NA,TRBV15,TRBJ2-5,NA,CATSRDSRTALRGETQYF,TGTGCCACCAGCAGAGATTCCCGAACAGCCCTACGTGGAGAGACCCAGTACTTC
16,TRBD1,TRBV5-1,TRBJ1-4,NA,CASSLGTGATNEKLFF,TGCGCCAGCAGCTTGGGGACAGGGGCAACTAATGAAAAACTGTTTTTT
17,TRBD1,TRBV13,TRBJ1-2,NA,CASSSPTGGPANYGYTF,TGTGCCAGCAGCTCTCCAACAGGGGGCCCAGCTAACTATGGCTACACCTTC
16,TRBD1,TRBV4-3,TRBJ1-1,NA,CASSQAPTGWNTEAFF,TGCGCCAGCAGCCAAGCCCCGACAGGGTGGAACACTGAAGCTTTCTTT
14,NA,TRBV19,TRBJ1-4,NA,CASSMRGLDEKLFF,TGTGCCAGTAGTATGCGGGGCTTAGATGAAAAACTGTTTTTT
16,NA,TRBV6-2/TRBV6-3,TRBJ1-1,NA,CASSYPRGQPNTEAFF,TGTGCCAGCAGTTACCCGCGAGGACAGCCGAACACTGAAGCTTTCTTT
15,NA,TRBV7-2,TRBJ1-1,NA,CASSLDTATRTEAFF,TGTGCCAGCAGCTTAGATACCGCTACGCGCACTGAAGCTTTCTTT
14,NA,TRBV23-1,TRBJ2-5,NA,CASSPGLVQETQYF,TGCGCCAGCAGTCCTGGACTGGTTCAAGAGACCCAGTACTTC
15,TRBD2,TRBV5-4,TRBJ2-1,NA,CASSLGTSEYNEQFF,TGTGCCAGCAGCCTCGGGACTAGCGAGTACAATGAGCAGTTCTTC
13,NA,TRBV6-6,TRBJ1-2,NA,CASSLTSFYGYTF,TGTGCCAGCAGTTTGACAAGTTTCTATGGCTACACCTTC
13,NA,TRBV23-1,TRBJ1-1,once,CASRPTGNTEAFF,TGCGCCAGCAGACCGACAGGGAACACTGAAGCTTTCTTT
16,TRBD2,TRBV5-1,TRBJ2-7,NA,CASSLVGRGGSYEQYF,TGCGCCAGCAGCTTGGTGGGGCGGGGGGGCTCCTACGAGCAGTACTTC
16,TRBD2,TRBV3-1/TRBV3-2,TRBJ2-7,NA,CASSQRTSGSFREQYF,TGTGCCAGCAGCCAAAGGACTAGCGGGAGTTTTCGGGAGCAGTACTTC
15,TRBD1,TRBV4-1,TRBJ1-2,NA,CASSHDPTGLRGYTF,TGCGCCAGCAGCCACGACCCGACAGGGTTACGTGGCTACACCTTC
15,NA,TRBV19,TRBJ2-7,NA,CASSLRRAGKYEQYF,TGTGCCAGTAGCCTCAGGAGAGCAGGGAAATACGAGCAGTACTTC
12,NA,TRBV29-1,TRBJ1-1,once,CSVGGGYTEAFF,TGCAGCGTTGGGGGAGGTTACACTGAAGCTTTCTTT
15,TRBD1,TRBV19,TRBJ1-5,NA,CASRRGVESNQPQHF,TGTGCCAGTCGCAGGGGGGTAGAGAGCAATCAGCCCCAGCATTTT
15,NA,TRBV24-1,TRBJ2-5,once,CATSPEGPLQGTQYF,TGTGCCACCAGTCCTGAGGGGCCCTTACAGGGGACCCAGTACTTC
15,NA,TRBV6-4,TRBJ1-5,NA,CASPVHLRGNQPQHF,TGTGCCAGCCCCGTCCACCTTCGAGGGAACCAGCCCCAGCATTTT
14,TRBD1,TRBV6-5,TRBJ1-2,NA,CASSLRRTGSGYTF,TGTGCCAGCAGTCTTCGCCGGACAGGGAGTGGCTACACCTTC
14,TRBD1,TRBV10-3,TRBJ1-6,NA,CAISQTGVNSPLHF,TGTGCCATCAGCCAGACAGGGGTCAATTCACCCCTCCACTTT
15,TRBD2,TRBV28,TRBJ2-5,NA,CASSFAGGGEETQYF,TGTGCCAGCAGTTTTGCCGGGGGGGGTGAGGAGACCCAGTACTTC
14,NA,TRBV15,TRBJ1-1,NA,CATSRGQDVTEAFF,TGTGCCACCAGCAGAGGACAGGACGTAACTGAAGCTTTCTTT
17,NA,TRBV3-1/TRBV3-2,TRBJ1-6,NA,CASSQGLQEKTNSPLHF,TGTGCCAGCAGCCAAGGGTTACAGGAGAAAACTAATTCACCCCTCCACTTT
16,NA,TRBV11-2,TRBJ1-6,NA,CASSLGSGNGNSPLHF,TGTGCCAGCAGCTTAGGGTCAGGGAATGGAAATTCACCCCTCCACTTT
18,TRBD1,TRBV27,TRBJ1-2,NA,CASSSPQGQGARVYGYTF,TGTGCCAGCAGTTCCCCCCAGGGACAGGGGGCGCGAGTCTATGGCTACACCTTC
14,TRBD1,TRBV2,TRBJ1-2,NA,CASSERGLASGYTF,TGTGCCAGCAGTGAAAGGGGGCTAGCTAGTGGCTACACCTTC